Listed below are T cell receptor beta chains from one sample, sequenced in a study of shared clonotypes between healthy human individuals. TCRdb keeps only in-frame clones here, not all; method: immunoSEQ multiplex PCR. This sample has 2.3 million or so clones, with roughly 93% found just once. Material for sequencing was naive CD4+ T cells from PBMCs. These receptors all come from a man younger than 35 in good health. Some clones in this sample may be carry-over from other donors' samples. The CDR3 runs from the conserved cysteine through the conserved F or W. The D gene is left open where the match is weak. Expanded clones are given a class, and other clones once, few, many or no size at all.

clone_size j_call d_call v_call cdr3_length cdr3_nt cdr3_aa
NA TRBJ1-3 NA TRBV7-2 15 TGTGCCAGCAGCTTAGGGCCAAGCTCTGGAAACACCATATATTTT CASSLGPSSGNTIYF
NA TRBJ1-4 NA TRBV2 14 TGTGCCAGCCTGAACCAGGGGATCGGTGAAAAACTGTTTTTT CASLNQGIGEKLFF
NA TRBJ2-1 TRBD2 TRBV30 18 TGTGCCTGGAGTCTTAGGACTAGCGGGAGAAAGTCCTACAATGAGCAGTTCTTC CAWSLRTSGRKSYNEQFF
NA TRBJ2-7 NA TRBV28 15 TGTGCCAGCAGTTTACTTTTAGGCGCTTCCTACGAGCAGTACTTC CASSLLLGASYEQYF
NA TRBJ2-3 NA TRBV6-5 16 TGTGCCAGCAGTTACGTGAGAAGCCCTAGCACAGATACGCAGTATTTT CASSYVRSPSTDTQYF
NA TRBJ2-7 NA TRBV20-1 11 TGCAGTGCTAGACAGGCCAGAGGAGAGTACTTC CSARQARGEYF
NA TRBJ2-1 NA TRBV7-3 15 TGTGCCAGCAGCTCGGACGGGAGCTCCTACAATGAGCAGTTCTTC CASSSDGSSYNEQFF
NA TRBJ2-4 NA TRBV5-6 15 TGTGCCAGCAGCTTCGAGGGGTTTGGTATAAACATTCAGTACTTC CASSFEGFGINIQYF
NA TRBJ1-4 NA TRBV6-1 14 TGTGCCAGCAGGACTGTAGCCCCTAATGAAAAACTGTTTTTT CASRTVAPNEKLFF
NA TRBJ2-7 NA TRBV2 13 TGTGCCACCGAATATAGAACAACCTACGAGCAGTACTTC CATEYRTTYEQYF
NA TRBJ1-4 NA TRBV5-1 13 TGCGCCAGCACCCGAGGGTCTAATGAAAAACTGTTTTTT CASTRGSNEKLFF
NA TRBJ2-5 TRBD1 TRBV28 14 TGTGCCAGCAGCCGGGGACAGAGTAGGGAGACCCAGTACTTC CASSRGQSRETQYF
NA TRBJ2-5 NA TRBV9 15 TGTGCCAGCAGCGCCTCCGGGACATTACAAGAGACCCAGTACTTC CASSASGTLQETQYF
NA TRBJ2-1 TRBD2 TRBV4-1 17 TGCGCCAGCAGCCAAGATAGGACTAGCGGGAGAACGGGTGAGCAGTTCTTC CASSQDRTSGRTGEQFF
NA TRBJ2-1 NA TRBV9 17 TGTGCCAGCAGCGTGGGGGTTCCCCTTGTGACCTACAATGAGCAGTTCTTC CASSVGVPLVTYNEQFF
NA TRBJ1-5 NA TRBV19 13 TGTGCCAGTAGATTGAGCAGCAATCAGCCCCAGCATTTT CASRLSSNQPQHF
NA TRBJ2-5 NA TRBV2 12 TGTGCCAGCAGTGGTGGCGATGAGACCCAGTACTTC CASSGGDETQYF
NA TRBJ2-7 TRBD2 TRBV7-2 14 TGTGCCAGCAGCTTGACTAGCGGTCCCTACGAGCAGTACTTC CASSLTSGPYEQYF
NA TRBJ2-5 TRBD2 TRBV5-1 17 TGCGCCAGCAGCTTGGTTCCTAGCGGCGGTTCTTCGGAGACCCAGTACTTC CASSLVPSGGSSETQYF
NA TRBJ1-1 TRBD1 TRBV28 14 TGTGCCAGCACACGACAGGGGGCGTACACTGAAGCTTTCTTT CASTRQGAYTEAFF
once TRBJ2-7 TRBD1 TRBV5-1 16 TGCGCCAGCAAGGGAGGTCCCGGGACAGGGGGAGACGAGCAGTACTTC CASKGGPGTGGDEQYF
NA TRBJ1-3 NA TRBV30 12 TGTGCCTGGAGCCAATCTGGAAACACCATATATTTT CAWSQSGNTIYF
NA TRBJ2-1 TRBD2 TRBV28 14 TGTGCCAGCAGAGAGGGAACGGGGGGTCGTGAGCAGTTCTTC CASREGTGGREQFF
NA TRBJ2-3 NA TRBV15 16 TGTGCCACCAGCAGCCGGGTTTTGGGGGGAGCTGATACGCAGTATTTT CATSSRVLGGADTQYF
NA TRBJ2-3 TRBD2 TRBV30 13 TGTGCCTGGAGGCGGGGGGCGGTAGATACGCAGTATTTT CAWRRGAVDTQYF
NA TRBJ2-3 NA TRBV9 15 TGTGCCAGCAGTCGAAGACTAGAATTGCCAGATACGCAGTATTTT CASSRRLELPDTQYF
NA TRBJ2-1 NA TRBV29-1 11 TGCAGCGTTGACAGGGGCAATGAGCAGTTCTTC CSVDRGNEQFF
NA TRBJ2-1 NA TRBV5-6 13 TGTGCCAGCAGCCACCGGAGTTACAATGAGCAGTTCTTC CASSHRSYNEQFF
once TRBJ2-3 TRBD2 TRBV9 16 TGTGCCAGCAGCGTAGAATCTAGCGGGAGGACAGATACGCAGTATTTT CASSVESSGRTDTQYF
NA TRBJ2-7 TRBD2 TRBV28 13 TGTGCCAGCTGTAGCGGGGCCCCCTACGAGCAGTACTTC CASCSGAPYEQYF
NA TRBJ2-3 NA TRBV29-1 13 TGCAGCGTTGAGTTCCATCAGGCAGATACGCAGTATTTT CSVEFHQADTQYF
NA TRBJ1-1 TRBD1 TRBV5-1 15 TGCGCCAGCAGCAGCGGACAGGGAGCGAACACTGAAGCTTTCTTT CASSSGQGANTEAFF
NA TRBJ2-7 NA TRBV2 13 TGTGCCAGCAGTCGCCTTCCTAGCCACGAGCAGTACTTC CASSRLPSHEQYF
NA TRBJ2-2 NA TRBV9 14 TGTGCCAGCAGCCTGAGCAGTCTAGCCGGGGAGCTGTTTTTT CASSLSSLAGELFF
NA TRBJ2-5 NA TRBV7-2 14 TGTGCCAGCAGCTTGAACGGAATTCAAGAGACCCAGTACTTC CASSLNGIQETQYF
NA TRBJ1-4 NA TRBV10-2 15 TGCGCCAGCAGTGACCCTAGGGGTTCTAATGAAAAACTGTTTTTT CASSDPRGSNEKLFF
once TRBJ2-3 TRBD2 TRBV28 16 TGTGCCAGCAGCCCCCCGGGACTAGCGGCTTCAGATACGCAGTATTTT CASSPPGLAASDTQYF
once TRBJ2-7 TRBD1 TRBV28 16 TGTGCCAGCAGCCTGATTTCGGGACAGATTAGCTACGAGCAGTACTTC CASSLISGQISYEQYF
NA TRBJ1-1 NA TRBV7-2 13 TGTGCCAGCAGCTTAAATTCTGCGACTGAAGCTTTCTTT CASSLNSATEAFF
NA TRBJ1-2 TRBD1 TRBV29-1 12 TGCAGCGAGCGGACAGGGTTGGGGGGCTACACCTTC CSERTGLGGYTF
NA TRBJ2-7 NA TRBV20-1 9 TGCAGCGCTGGGTACGAGCAGTACTTC CSAGYEQYF
NA TRBJ2-1 NA TRBV12-5 14 TGTGCTAGTGGTTTGTCCCTCACTAGGCTTGAGCAGTTCTTC CASGLSLTRLEQFF
NA TRBJ2-1 NA TRBV11-3 13 TGTGCCAGCAGCTTAGGCTACTACAATGAGCAGTTCTTC CASSLGYYNEQFF
NA TRBJ2-1 TRBD2 TRBV2 15 TGTGCCAGCAGTCTCCAGACTAGCGGGAGAGATGAGCAGTTCTTC CASSLQTSGRDEQFF
NA TRBJ2-7 TRBD1 TRBV9 14 TGTGCCAGCAGCGGCGGAGGGGACAGGTACGAGCAGTACTTC CASSGGGDRYEQYF
NA TRBJ2-7 TRBD1 TRBV5-1 14 TGCGCCAGCAGCGTTGGACAGGTAGGGGACGAGCAGTACTTC CASSVGQVGDEQYF
once TRBJ2-7 NA TRBV4-3 13 TGCGCCAGCAGCCAAAGGAGGGCCTACGAGCAGTACTTC CASSQRRAYEQYF
few TRBJ2-5 NA TRBV5-4 15 TGTGCCAGCAGCTTGACAGGGTCTGTTTGGGAGACCCAGTACTTC CASSLTGSVWETQYF
NA TRBJ2-5 TRBD2 TRBV28 14 TGTGCCAGCAGTCTGGCGGGAGCTGATGAGACCCAGTACTTC CASSLAGADETQYF
NA TRBJ1-1 NA TRBV13 12 TGTGCCAGCAGCTTTCGGGGTTCTGAAGCTTTCTTT CASSFRGSEAFF
NA TRBJ2-5 TRBD2 TRBV19 19 TGTGCCAGTTCTGCGGGGGCGGCTAGCGGGAGGTCCGACCAAGAGACCCAGTACTTC CASSAGAASGRSDQETQYF
NA TRBJ2-5 NA TRBV18 12 TGTGCCAGCTCACCTCGTCAAGAGACCCAGTACTTC CASSPRQETQYF
NA TRBJ2-3 NA TRBV9 14 TGTGCCAGCAGCGTAGCTACCGACACAGATACGCAGTATTTT CASSVATDTDTQYF